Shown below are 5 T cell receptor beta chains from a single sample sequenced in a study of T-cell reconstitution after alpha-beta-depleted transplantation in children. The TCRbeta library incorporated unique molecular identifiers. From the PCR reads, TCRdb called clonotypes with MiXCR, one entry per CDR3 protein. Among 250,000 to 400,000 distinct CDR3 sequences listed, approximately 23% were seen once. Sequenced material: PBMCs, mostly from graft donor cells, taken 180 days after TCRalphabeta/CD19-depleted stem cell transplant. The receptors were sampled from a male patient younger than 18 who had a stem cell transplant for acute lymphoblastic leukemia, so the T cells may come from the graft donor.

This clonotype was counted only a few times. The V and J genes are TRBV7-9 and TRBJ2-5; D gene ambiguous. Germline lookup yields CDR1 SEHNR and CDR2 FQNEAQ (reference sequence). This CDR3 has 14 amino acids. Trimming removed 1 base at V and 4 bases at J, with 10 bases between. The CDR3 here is CASSLGLSLETQYF. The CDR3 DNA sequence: TGTGCCAGCAGCTTAGGCCTTTCTCTAGAGACCCAGTACTTC.

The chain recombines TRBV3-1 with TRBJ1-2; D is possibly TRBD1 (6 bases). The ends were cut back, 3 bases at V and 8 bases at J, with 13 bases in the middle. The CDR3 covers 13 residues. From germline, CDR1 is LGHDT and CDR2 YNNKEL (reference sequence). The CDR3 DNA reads TGTGCCAGCAGCCAGAATGGGGGCAAGGGCTACACCTTC. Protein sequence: CASSQNGGKGYTF.

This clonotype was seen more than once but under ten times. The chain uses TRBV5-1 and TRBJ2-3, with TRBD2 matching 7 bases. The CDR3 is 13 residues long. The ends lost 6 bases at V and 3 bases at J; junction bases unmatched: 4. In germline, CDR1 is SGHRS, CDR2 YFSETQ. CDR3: CASTLAATDTQYF. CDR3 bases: TGCGCCAGCACGCTAGCGGCAACAGATACGCAGTATTTT. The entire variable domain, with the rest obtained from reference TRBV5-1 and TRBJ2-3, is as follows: KAGVTQTPRYLIKTRGQQVTLSCSPISGHRSVSWYQQTPGQGLQFLFEYFSETQRNKGNFPGRFSGRQFSNSRSEMNVSTLELGDSALYLCASTLAATDTQYFGPGTRLTVL.

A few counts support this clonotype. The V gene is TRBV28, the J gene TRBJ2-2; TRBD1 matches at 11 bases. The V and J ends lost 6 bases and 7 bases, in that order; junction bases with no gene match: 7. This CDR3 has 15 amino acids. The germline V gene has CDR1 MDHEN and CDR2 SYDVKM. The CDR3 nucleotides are TGTGCCAGCAGAGTCGGGACAGGGGGAATCGGGGAGCTGTTTTTT. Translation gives CASRVGTGGIGELFF.

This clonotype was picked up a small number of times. This CDR3 is CASSYISGSGFYEQYF. The CDR3 DNA sequence: TGTGCCAGCAGTTACATTAGTGGTAGCGGGTTCTACGAGCAGTACTTC. J is TRBJ2-7 and V is TRBV6-2 or TRBV6-3; TRBD2 matches 7 bases. The CDR3 spans 16 residues. Germline CDR1 and CDR2: MNHEY and SVGEGT. V lost 2 bases, J lost 3 bases, and 10 bases stayed unmatched.